The 9 T cell receptor beta chains given below trace back to one sample, sequenced in a study of vaccination and CD4 T cells after COVID-19. At the Johns Hopkins FTIC core, DNA taken from cultured CD4+ T cells was sequenced by way of the Oncomine TCR Beta short-read assay. TCRdb reprocessed the PCR reads via MiXCR and lists one record per CDR3 protein. The data contain approximately 13,000 distinct CDR3 sequences, roughly 27% of them singletons. The antigens these receptors bind are not known. As for treatment: roughly ten-day PBMC culture with coronavirus spike peptide pools or control peptides (ViraFEST assay). The source material was CD4+ T cells from blood, cultured in vitro, sampled before SARS-CoV-2 vaccination. Receptor source: a human donor who received a COVID-19 vaccine.

This clonotype turned up a few times. The chain links TRBV12-3 or TRBV12-4 to TRBJ1-1; TRBD1 is a possible D gene (6 bases). V dropped 3 bases and J dropped 3 bases, with 14 bases sitting between them. The CDR3 contains 15 residues. In DNA, the CDR3 is TGTGCCAGCAGTTTTTTGGGGGCGCGGGACACTGAAGCTTTCTTT. It codes for CASSFLGARDTEAFF.

Sample share makes this clonotype medium-sized. The rearrangement uses TRBV24-1 and TRBJ2-5, with a tentative D call TRBD2 (7 bases). V lost 7 bases to trimming and J lost 4 bases, with 21 bases between them. CDR3 length: 16 residues. Germline lookup yields CDR1 KGHDR and CDR2 SFDVKD. CDR3 bases: TGTGCCACCAGCCAACGGGGGCGGGGGATGGCAGAGACCCAGTACTTC. Translation: CATSQRGRGMAETQYF.

The sample holds a few counts of this clonotype. This chain joins TRBV20-1 and TRBJ2-5; possible D gene TRBD1, 6 bases. Germline-derived CDR1 and CDR2 are DFQATT and SNEGSKA (reference sequence). There are 16 residues in the CDR3. Trimming took 0 bases from V and 6 from J, leaving 20 bases between them. CDR3 in amino acids: CSARDWSRGNLQTQYF. The CDR3 nucleotides are TGCAGTGCTAGAGATTGGAGCAGGGGAAATTTGCAGACCCAGTACTTC.

The sample holds one count of this clonotype. The chain joins TRBV4-3 to TRBJ1-3; tentatively, D is TRBD1 (5 bases). Trimming took off 0 bases at V and 3 bases at J, with 12 bases between the two ends. Germline values: CDR1 LGHNA, CDR2 YSLEER. This CDR3 has 16 residues. The CDR3 sequence is CASSQDLGVRGNTIYF. CDR3 sequence (DNA): TGCGCCAGCAGCCAAGACCTAGGGGTCCGTGGAAACACCATATATTTT.

The chain recombines TRBV3-1 with TRBJ2-1; D uncertain. V was pared by 4 bases and J by 7 bases, with 5 bases between. Germline loops: CDR1 LGHDT, CDR2 YNNKEL (reference sequence). The CDR3 totals 11 residues. CDR3 nucleotides: TGTGCCAGCAGCCGAACGAATGAGCAGTTCTTC. Translation gives CASSRTNEQFF.

The rearrangement uses TRBV6-5 and TRBJ2-3; D possibly uses TRBD1 or TRBD2 (5 bases each). Trimming removed 2 bases at V and 8 bases at J, with 5 bases between. This CDR3 has 11 amino acids. CDR1 and CDR2 from the germline V gene are MNHEY and SVGAGI. For the CDR3, the DNA is TGTGCCAGCAGTTACGGGGGTACGCAGTATTTT. Amino acids: CASSYGGTQYF.

J is TRBJ2-5 and V is TRBV14; 8 bases align to TRBD2. J lost 4 bases, V lost 0 bases, and 13 bases had no gene match. Germline-derived CDR1 and CDR2 are SGHDN and FVKESK. This CDR3 is built from 18 residues. CDR3 sequence (DNA): TGTGCCAGCAGCCAAGATTCTAGGTGTCCACGGGGGGGAGAGACCCAGTACTTC. Translating it yields CASSQDSRCPRGGETQYF.

The CDR3 is CASSPLLAGGPGETQYF. DNA for the CDR3: TGTGCCAGCAGCCCTCTTCTAGCGGGGGGGCCCGGGGAGACCCAGTACTTC. The genes are TRBV7-9 and TRBJ2-5; TRBD2 agrees at 12 bases. The J segment lost 5 bases and the V segment lost 5 bases, leaving 12 bases of the junction unmatched. CDR1 SEHNR and CDR2 FQNEAQ come from the germline V gene (reference sequence). The CDR3 is 17 residues long.

The CDR3 here is CASSFSAGKYEQYF. The CDR3 DNA is TGCGCCAGCAGCTTTTCTGCGGGGAAGTACGAGCAGTACTTC. The chain couples TRBV5-1 to TRBJ2-7; possibly TRBD2 for D (6 bases). V lost 2 bases and J lost 4, with 13 bases in between. This CDR3 has 14 residues. Germline CDR1 reads SGHRS; CDR2 reads YFSETQ.